The clone carrying this T cell receptor (beta chain) has ten or more counts. Its antigen is still unknown. This sample was included in a study of T cells in Graves' hyperthyroidism and ophthalmopathy. Study observations and caveats: Most thyroid clonotypes expanded above 0.001 were also detected in blood.

Researchers barred patients who had uncontrolled infection, other autoimmune disease, pregnancy or lactation. Preceding any ophthalmopathy symptoms, the blood sample dates from first hyperthyroidism diagnosis. Roughly 10 ml of fresh peripheral blood supplied the PBMCs. Per the germline V gene, CDR1 is SNHLY and CDR2 is FYNNEI. Losses at the gene ends were 11 bases for V and 2 bases for J; bases not matched to a gene: 3. The CDR3 covers 13 residues. RNA transcripts yielded amplified TCR beta CDR3 regions. First-round RT-PCR with HTBI primers amplified the TCR CDR3 region. MiXCR, applied by TCRdb to the multiplex PCR reads, yields one record per CDR3 protein. The data hold around 290,000 distinct CDR3 sequences, with roughly 14% observed a single time.

Sequenced: blood. The chain recombines TRBV2 with TRBJ2-1; TRBD2 matches 10 bases. The sequence came from a young woman with Graves' hyperthyroidism that later progressed to Graves' ophthalmopathy. CDR3 in DNA: TGTGCCGGAAGCGGGAGGGCCTACAATGAGCAGTTCTTC. Its translation is CAGSGRAYNEQFF.